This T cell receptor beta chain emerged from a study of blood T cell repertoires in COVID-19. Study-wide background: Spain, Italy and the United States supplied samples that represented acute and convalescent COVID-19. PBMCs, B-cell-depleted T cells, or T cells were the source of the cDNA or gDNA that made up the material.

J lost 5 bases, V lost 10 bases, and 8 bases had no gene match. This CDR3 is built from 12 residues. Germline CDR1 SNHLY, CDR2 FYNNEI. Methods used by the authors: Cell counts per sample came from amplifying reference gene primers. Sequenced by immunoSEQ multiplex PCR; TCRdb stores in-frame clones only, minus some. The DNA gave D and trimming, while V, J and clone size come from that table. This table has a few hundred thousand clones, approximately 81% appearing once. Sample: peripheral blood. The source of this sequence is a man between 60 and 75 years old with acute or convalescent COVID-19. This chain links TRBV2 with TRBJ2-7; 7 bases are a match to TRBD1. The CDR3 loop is CANRQGQNEQYF. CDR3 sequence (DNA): TGTGCCAACCGACAGGGACAGAACGAGCAGTACTTC.